This TCR beta chain was identified during a study of T cell responses to AZD1222 COVID-19 vaccine. Study context: Analyses pooled second doses at about 4 or about 12 weeks. Study outcomes and limitations: Spike-specific TCR breadth and depth went up after people got two AZD1222 doses. Spike regions recognized by vaccine-associated CD4 TCRs spanned the protein, led by 160-218 and 743-854. The peak T cell response came first, and repertoires were sampled only after it.

This clone has just one count. The antigen is not known. Germline-derived CDR1 and CDR2 are SGDLS and YYNGEE. Trimming stripped 0 bases from V and 1 base from J, with 13 bases between. The CDR3 spans 17 residues. This table comes from immunoSEQ multiplex PCR, and its TCRdb copy is limited to in-frame clones, with some not included. The profile shows around 130,000 clones, 85% to 90% of them singletons. The source was peripheral blood, collected on day 0 of AZD1222 vaccination. This chain uses TRBV9 with TRBJ2-2, with D unresolved. This clonotype originated in an adult in good health. CDR3 bases: TGTGCCAGCAGCGTAGATTCGCGAGGATTGAACACCGGGGAGCTGTTTTTT. It is translated as CASSVDSRGLNTGELFF.